The sequence of this T cell receptor beta chain was determined in a study of cytomegalovirus exposure and HLA in healthy donors. The PCR made use of 60 Vbeta and 13 Jbeta primers. The repertoire was sequenced with immunoSEQ multiplex PCR; TCRdb's copy has only in-frame clones and lacks some. The sample yields about 190,000 clones, 77% seen once. The sample holds a few counts of this clone. No antigen is known for it. Study-wide results and caveats: Later analysis revealed greater clonal expansion in HLA-associated TCR beta chains than in equally common others. TCR beta V- and J-gene trimming, according to a later analysis, was linked to a missense DCLRE1C variant. An apparent linkage of common viral pathogens to several of the most significant clusters emerged in a later analysis.

This CDR3 contains 15 residues. Germline CDR1 is SGHTA and CDR2 is FQGNSA. V was clipped by 2 bases and J by 0 bases, with 8 bases between them. Sequenced input: PBMCs. The chain couples TRBV7-2 to TRBJ2-1; D ambiguous. The receptor's source is a woman in her twenties or thirties in good health and CMV-seropositive. CDR3 in amino acids: CASSLSVSSYNEQFF. The CDR3 DNA reads as TGTGCCAGCAGCTTATCTGTGAGCTCCTACAATGAGCAGTTCTTC.